These 20 T cell receptor beta chains were all obtained from the same sample, sequenced in a study of blood T cell repertoires in COVID-19. TCRdb's table, derived via immunoSEQ multiplex PCR, lists solely in-frame clones and lacks some. The table records 250,000 or so clones, more than 85% of them present only once. Sequenced: peripheral blood. These receptor sequences come from a woman aged 60-75 years with COVID-19, enrolled during active disease.

V gene TRBV19 combines with J gene TRBJ1-4; D gene unclear. Germline V lookup: CDR1 LNHDA, CDR2 SQIVND (reference sequence). The CDR3 length is 14 residues. V lost 3 bases, J lost 0 bases, and 5 bases lay in between. This CDR3 reads CASSMSATNEKLFF. The CDR3 DNA is TGTGCCAGTAGTATGTCCGCAACTAATGAAAAACTGTTTTTT.

This chain joins TRBV27 and TRBJ1-5; 7 nucleotides line up with TRBD1. CDR3 length: 16 amino acids. Trimming at V came to 0 bases and at J to 0 bases, leaving 2 bases not matched to a gene. The germline CDR1 and CDR2 sequences are MNHEY and SMNVEV (reference sequence). CDR3 in amino acids: CASSLSTGYSNQPQHF. CDR3 coding DNA: TGTGCCAGCAGTTTATCGACAGGGTATAGCAATCAGCCCCAGCATTTT.

V is TRBV6-5 and J is TRBJ1-2; a weak D match, TRBD1 (6 bases). This CDR3 spans 14 amino acids. Germline values: CDR1 MNHEY, CDR2 SVGAGI. V lost 8 bases and J lost 4, with 17 bases in between. The chain's CDR3 is CASLKRTDRYGYTF. Written as DNA, the CDR3 is TGTGCCAGCTTGAAACGGACAGATCGCTATGGCTACACCTTC.

The CDR3 coding sequence is TGTGCCAGCAGAGTTGCTACTAGCGGGGCCTACGAGCAGTACTTC. Its translation is CASRVATSGAYEQYF. The chain employs TRBV2 and TRBJ2-7; 10 bases are shared with TRBD2. CDR1 is SNHLY, CDR2 FYNNEI, per germline. V shed 6 bases, J shed 2 bases, and the junction held 7 bases outside the gene matches. This CDR3 is built from 15 residues.

The chain recombines TRBV30 with TRBJ1-3; TRBD1 aligns across 7 bases. From germline, CDR1 is GTSNPN and CDR2 SVGIG (reference sequence). V was clipped by 3 bases and J by 0 bases; unmatched bases: 11. The CDR3 has 17 amino acids. CDR3 region: CAWRLGPGGSSGNTIYF. CDR3 DNA sequence: TGTGCCTGGAGACTTGGGCCAGGGGGATCCTCTGGAAACACCATATATTTT.

This clone was detected only a few times. The rearrangement links TRBV10-3 to TRBJ1-2; 7 bases are a match to TRBD1. J was trimmed by 4 bases and V by 7 bases; bases with no gene match: 9. CDR3 size: 14 residues. Germline loops: CDR1 ENHRY, CDR2 SYGVKD. Here the CDR3 reads CAIKPTGKGYGYTF. CDR3 nucleotide sequence: TGTGCCATCAAGCCGACAGGGAAGGGCTATGGCTACACCTTC.

The chain recombines TRBV28 with TRBJ1-6; 9 positions match TRBD1. This CDR3 has 15 amino acids. Germline assignment: CDR1 MDHEN and CDR2 SYDVKM. The ends lost 8 bases at V and 8 bases at J; junction bases unmatched: 10. The CDR3 sequence is CASQMTGGVYSPLHF. In nucleotides, the CDR3 is TGTGCCAGCCAAATGACAGGGGGGGTCTATTCACCCCTCCACTTT.

For the CDR3, the DNA is TGTGCCAGCAGTTCACATCAGGGGTATAATTCACCCCTCCACTTT. It yields the protein CASSSHQGYNSPLHF. The chain uses TRBV6-5 and TRBJ1-6, with D perhaps TRBD1 (6 bases). This CDR3 has 15 residues. Germline-derived CDR1 and CDR2 are MNHEY and SVGAGI. V gave up 4 bases and J gave up 4 bases, with 11 bases separating them.

The rearrangement joins TRBV7-2 to TRBJ1-2; 7 nucleotides match TRBD1. CDR1 SGHTA and CDR2 FQGNSA come from the germline V gene. The V and J ends lost 3 bases and 2 bases, in that order; junction bases with no gene match: 3. This CDR3 is built from 14 residues. Here the CDR3 reads CASSFVQGNYGYTF. The CDR3 DNA sequence: TGTGCCAGCAGCTTTGTACAGGGGAACTATGGCTACACCTTC.

The chain carries TRBV7-3 and TRBJ2-3; perhaps TRBD2 as D (6 bases). Germline CDR1 and CDR2: SGHTA and FQGTGA. The CDR3 sequence is 16 residues long. V lost 2 bases and J 3 bases, leaving 15 bases between the germline ends. CDR3 residues: CASSLLLGLATDTQYF. CDR3 in DNA: TGTGCCAGCAGCTTACTTTTAGGTCTAGCGACAGATACGCAGTATTTT.

V is TRBV5-1 and J is TRBJ1-2; D gene unclear. CDR1 and CDR2 from the germline V gene are SGHRS and YFSETQ. The CDR3 has 12 amino acids. Trimming cost V 3 bases and J 4 bases, with 7 bases left between them. The CDR3 region is CASSSSGYGYTF. In DNA, the CDR3 is TGCGCCAGCAGCTCCTCCGGCTATGGCTACACCTTC.

V and J are TRBV7-2 and TRBJ2-7, with 8 bases lining up with TRBD1. This CDR3 contains 15 residues. The ends lost 5 bases at V and 5 bases at J; junction bases unmatched: 11. Germline loops: CDR1 SGHTA, CDR2 FQGNSA. The CDR3 here is CASSRLSGTGDEQYF. Here the CDR3 DNA reads TGTGCCAGCAGCCGTCTCTCCGGGACAGGCGACGAGCAGTACTTC.

The gene calls are TRBV27 and TRBJ1-1; 7 positions agree with TRBD1. There are 16 residues in the CDR3. The junction had 12 bases not matched to a gene; V was cut back by 8 bases and J by 0 bases. CDR1 and CDR2 from the germline V gene are MNHEY and SMNVEV (reference sequence). The CDR3 DNA reads TGTGCCAGCCGACCGATAGACAGGGATTTGAACACTGAAGCTTTCTTT. Amino acid sequence: CASRPIDRDLNTEAFF.

The gene calls are TRBV7-9 and TRBJ1-2, with TRBD1 as a possible D gene (6 bases). V was cut by 4 bases and J by 3 bases, with 15 bases left in between. CDR1 is SEHNR, CDR2 FQNEAQ, per germline (reference sequence). The CDR3 spans 15 residues. CDR3 sequence (DNA): TGTGCCAGCAGCTACTACAGGGCCTCGGACTATGGCTACACCTTC. It codes for CASSYYRASDYGYTF.

The chain is built from TRBV30 and TRBJ2-3; the match to TRBD2 covers 7 bases. CDR1 and CDR2 from the germline V gene are GTSNPN and SVGIG (reference sequence). Trimming removed 3 bases from V and 6 bases from J; junction bases left unmatched: 12. The CDR3 runs to 15 residues. CDR3 protein: CAWSPLAARADTQYF. The CDR3 coding sequence is TGTGCCTGGAGCCCCCTAGCGGCGAGGGCGGATACGCAGTATTTT.

This chain connects TRBV6-4 to TRBJ2-1; TRBD2 might be the D (6 bases). Germline lookup yields CDR1 MRHNA and CDR2 SNTAGT. Trimming took off 2 bases at V and 11 bases at J, with 13 bases between the two ends. The CDR3 consists of 13 residues. The CDR3 loop reads CASSDNAGFKQFF. In DNA, the CDR3 is TGTGCCAGCAGTGACAACGCGGGATTTAAGCAGTTCTTC.

This chain connects TRBV5-1 to TRBJ2-5; the D gene is possibly TRBD2 (5 bases). Trimming took off 7 bases at V and 7 bases at J, with 14 bases between the two ends. The CDR3 length is 12 residues. Germline lookup yields CDR1 SGHRS and CDR2 YFSETQ. CDR3 DNA sequence: TGCGCCAGCGACGATACGAGCGGGACCCAGTACTTC. Amino acids: CASDDTSGTQYF.

This sequence joins TRBV27 and TRBJ2-3; the match to TRBD2 covers 9 bases. Germline trimming cut 3 bases from V and 6 bases from J; bases unmatched to any gene: 13. The CDR3 spans 17 residues. In germline, CDR1 is MNHEY, CDR2 SMNVEV (reference sequence). This CDR3 reads CASSFYGVGGRADTQYF. The CDR3 coding sequence is TGTGCCAGCAGTTTCTATGGGGTTGGCGGGAGGGCCGATACGCAGTATTTT.

The chain joins TRBV9 to TRBJ2-2, with a weak D call TRBD1 (6 bases). CDR1 SGDLS and CDR2 YYNGEE come from the germline V gene. This CDR3 is 14 amino acids long. V dropped 0 bases and J dropped 5 bases, with 8 bases sitting between them. The CDR3 region has the DNA TGTGCCAGCAGCGTAGTTGGACAGACCGGGGAGCTGTTTTTT. This gives the protein CASSVVGQTGELFF.

The chain employs TRBV7-3 and TRBJ2-7, with a weak D call TRBD2 (5 bases). Between the trimmed V and J ends, which lost 10 bases and 0 bases, there was a span of 13 bases. The CDR3 consists of 13 residues. The germline V gene has CDR1 SGHTA and CDR2 FQGTGA. The CDR3 reads CATRGSASYEQYF. The CDR3 DNA is TGTGCCACCCGCGGTAGCGCCTCCTACGAGCAGTACTTC. Complete variable domain (other parts from reference TRBV7-3 and TRBJ2-7): GAGVSQTPSNKVTEKGKYVELRCDPISGHTALYWYRQSLGQGPEFLIYFQGTGAADDSGLPNDRFFAVRPEGSVSTLKIQRTERGDSAVYLCATRGSASYEQYFGPGTRLTVT.